A single sample is the source of the 10 T cell receptor beta chains below, sequenced in a study of blood T cell repertoires in COVID-19. The protocol was immunoSEQ multiplex PCR, while the TCRdb copy is restricted to in-frame clones and leaves out a portion. This sample has some 200,000 clones, with 70% to 90% found just once. The source material was PBMCs or T cells enriched from blood (not recorded which). The receptors originated from a woman in her fifties or sixties in a cohort exposed to, infected with or recovered from COVID-19 (not recorded which).

This clone was detected once. The genes are TRBV30 and TRBJ2-3; the D gene is possibly TRBD2 (6 bases). The V gene's germline CDR1 is GTSNPN and CDR2 SVGIG (reference sequence). V lost 2 bases and J lost 5, with 23 bases in between. The CDR3 is 17 amino acids. This chain's CDR3 is CAWSLGLGGSRGDTQYF. The CDR3 DNA is TGTGCCTGGAGTTTGGGGCTAGGCGGGTCGCGGGGAGATACGCAGTATTTT.

The chain uses TRBV5-1 and TRBJ2-1, with a weak D call TRBD2 (6 bases). Trimming took 4 bases from V and 0 from J, leaving 17 bases between them. This CDR3 comprises 17 residues. The germline gives CDR1 SGHRS, CDR2 YFSETQ. CDR3 coding DNA: TGCGCCAGCAGCATGAATAGCGGCACAACCTCCTACAATGAGCAGTTCTTC. Translation gives CASSMNSGTTSYNEQFF.

The gene calls are TRBV4-3 and TRBJ1-6; D is undetermined. The CDR3 covers 16 residues. V lost 0 bases to trimming and J lost 3 bases, with 9 bases between them. CDR1 LGHNA and CDR2 YSLEER come from the germline V gene. The CDR3 bases are TGCGCCAGCAGCCAAGATAGGAACAGCTATAATTCACCCCTCCACTTT. As protein: CASSQDRNSYNSPLHF.

The chain uses TRBV18 and TRBJ2-5; D is undetermined. Germline V gene data show CDR1 as KGHSH and CDR2 as LQKENI. Deletions cut 3 bases from V and 1 base from J, with 12 bases between. The CDR3 spans 15 residues. CDR3 sequence reads: CASSPLGSGQETQYF. In nucleotides, the CDR3 is TGTGCCAGCTCACCTCTAGGTTCCGGCCAAGAGACCCAGTACTTC. Together with reference TRBV18 and TRBJ2-5, the CDR3 gives the full variable domain: NAGVMQNPRHLVRRRGQEARLRCSPMKGHSHVYWYRQLPEEGLKFMVYLQKENIIDESGMPKERFSAEFPKEGPSILRIQQVVRGDSAAYFCASSPLGSGQETQYFGPGTRLLVL.

As concerns this clone: Relative to the germline gene, one junction end is altered; a read error may explain this. This chain links TRBV3-1 (or the pseudogene TRBV3-2) with TRBJ1-1; 11 nucleotides match TRBD1. Germline V gives CDR1 LGHDT, CDR2 YNNKEL (reference sequence). The CDR3 sequence is 15 residues long. The CDR3, as DNA: TGTGCCAGCAGCCACGGAGGACAGGGGGCTCCTGACGCTTTCTTT. This codes for CASSHGGQGAPDAFF.

This clone appeared a single time. The chain combines TRBV4-3 with TRBJ1-2; tentative D call: TRBD1 (6 bases). CDR1 is LGHNA and CDR2 is YSLEER in the germline V gene. V lost 0 bases to trimming and J lost 3 bases, with 17 bases between them. The CDR3 contains 17 residues. CDR3: CASSQDIARSGDYGYTF. The CDR3 DNA reads TGCGCCAGCAGCCAAGATATCGCTAGGTCAGGGGACTATGGCTACACCTTC.

The chain links TRBV30 to TRBJ1-2; the D gene is possibly TRBD1 (6 bases). CDR1 is GTSNPN, CDR2 SVGIG, per germline (reference sequence). V shed 5 bases and J shed 3 bases, with 13 bases lying between them. The CDR3 loop spans 13 amino acids. The CDR3 DNA reads TGTGCCTGGCAGGGGCCGGGTGACTATGGCTACACCTTC. This translates into CAWQGPGDYGYTF.

The count of this clone is one. The chain links TRBV4-2 to TRBJ1-1; a possible D gene is TRBD1 (5 bases). V lost 2 bases and J lost 4, with 17 bases in between. CDR3 length equals 16 residues. Germline V CDR1 and CDR2: LGHNA, YNFKEQ. The CDR3 nucleotides read TGTGCCAGCAGCCAACTGGTGGACACGTCGTCCACTGAAGCTTTCTTT. Translated, it gives CASSQLVDTSSTEAFF.

The chain employs TRBV4-1 and TRBJ2-7; D might be TRBD2 (7 bases). V lost 0 bases and J 3 bases, leaving 15 bases between the germline ends. From germline, CDR1 is MGHRA and CDR2 YSYEKL. The CDR3 runs to 16 residues. The CDR3 here is CASSQELGGLSYEQYF. The CDR3 bases are TGCGCCAGCAGCCAAGAACTGGGGGGGCTGAGCTACGAGCAGTACTTC.

V is TRBV10-3 and J is TRBJ2-3; tentatively, D is TRBD1 (6 bases). The V end lost 2 bases, the J end lost 0 bases, and 9 bases lay between the germline ends. Per the germline V gene, CDR1 is ENHRY and CDR2 is SYGVKD. The CDR3 runs 15 residues. The CDR3 is CAISEQGTSTDTQYF. In DNA form, the CDR3 reads TGTGCCATCAGTGAGCAGGGGACAAGCACAGATACGCAGTATTTT.